These 13 T cell receptor beta chains share one sample of origin, sequenced in a study of chemoradiotherapy in HPV16-positive cancers. The method was immunoSEQ multiplex PCR; TCRdb's version includes in-frame clones alone and lacks a portion of them. The table shows 29,000 or so clones, with 93% occurring only once. The input for sequencing was blood, taken from a patient who underwent chemoradiotherapy. The source of these receptors is a human donor with HPV-associated anogenital cancer.

The chain couples TRBV5-8 to TRBJ2-1; 11 bases line up with TRBD2. Germline-derived CDR1 and CDR2 are SGHTS and YDEGEE. Trimming took 2 bases from V and 2 from J; bases not matched to a gene: 6. The CDR3 runs to 17 residues. The CDR3 nucleotides read TGTGCCAGCAGCTTACCCCGACTAGCGGGACCCTACAATGAGCAGTTCTTC. This gives the protein CASSLPRLAGPYNEQFF.

The gene calls are TRBV28 and TRBJ2-7; maybe TRBD1 (6 bases). From germline, CDR1 is MDHEN and CDR2 SYDVKM. This CDR3 has 16 residues. The V and J ends lost 0 bases and 1 base respectively, with 13 bases between them. The CDR3 sequence is CASSLWGRTDSYEQYF. The CDR3 DNA sequence: TGTGCCAGCAGTTTATGGGGCAGGACAGATTCCTACGAGCAGTACTTC.

The CDR3 DNA sequence: TGTGCCAGCAGGTCCCGGACAGGCATGAATCAGCCCCAGCATTTT. Protein sequence: CASRSRTGMNQPQHF. The chain is built from TRBV7-2 and TRBJ1-5; 7 bases agree with TRBD1. The germline V gene has CDR1 SGHTA and CDR2 FQGNSA. J lost 4 bases, V lost 6 bases, and 9 bases had no gene match. This CDR3 comprises 15 residues.

V and J are TRBV25-1 and TRBJ2-7; 8 bases match TRBD2. V trimming: 2 bases; J trimming: 6 bases; junction bases outside the gene matches: 3. The germline V gene encodes CDR1 MGHDK and CDR2 SYGVNS. The CDR3 is made up of 13 amino acids. CDR3 in amino acids: CASSEPGGREQYF. CDR3 coding DNA: TGTGCCAGCAGTGAACCGGGAGGGCGCGAGCAGTACTTC.

The CDR3 DNA reads as TGTGCCAGCAGTCGGACTAACAATGAGCAGTTCTTC. Translated, it gives CASSRTNNEQFF. J is TRBJ2-1 and V is TRBV2; tentatively, D is TRBD2 (6 bases). The ends were cut back, 5 bases at V and 5 bases at J, with 7 bases in the middle. Germline CDR1 and CDR2: SNHLY and FYNNEI. The CDR3 is made up of 12 amino acids.

This clone has a handful of counts. The rearrangement links TRBV7-6 to TRBJ2-2; possible D gene TRBD2, 6 bases. Per germline, CDR1 SGHVS and CDR2 FNYEAQ. V gave up 2 bases and J gave up 8 bases, with 12 bases separating them. CDR3 length equals 14 residues. The CDR3 nucleotides read TGTGCCAGCAGCTTATGGGGGGAAGGAGGGGAGCTGTTTTTT. Residues: CASSLWGEGGELFF.

This chain joins TRBV28 and TRBJ2-7; TRBD2 matches at 8 bases. The CDR3 loop spans 14 amino acids. V trimming: 6 bases; J trimming: 2 bases; junction bases outside the gene matches: 6. The V gene's germline CDR1 is MDHEN and CDR2 SYDVKM. CDR3 residues: CASSPSLAAYEQYF. For the CDR3, the DNA is TGTGCCAGCAGCCCATCACTAGCGGCCTACGAGCAGTACTTC.

In this sample, this clone turned up once. The V and J genes are TRBV19 and TRBJ2-5; D call uncertain. V dropped 2 bases and J dropped 5 bases, with 18 bases sitting between them. Germline assignment: CDR1 LNHDA and CDR2 SQIVND (reference sequence). The CDR3 is 16 amino acids. The CDR3 DNA sequence: TGTGCCAGTAGTATACTTGGCGCTGGGTCGTCGGAGACCCAGTACTTC. Protein sequence: CASSILGAGSSETQYF.

The chain recombines TRBV11-1 with TRBJ2-1, with 8 bases fitting TRBD2. Per the germline V gene, CDR1 is SGHAT and CDR2 is FQDESV (reference sequence). The CDR3 is made up of 17 amino acids. Trimming removed 8 bases from V and 0 bases from J; junction bases left unmatched: 12. CDR3 region: CASSPSTSGDSYNEQFF. In nucleotides, the CDR3 is TGTGCCAGCTCCCCTAGCACTAGCGGAGACTCCTACAATGAGCAGTTCTTC.

The DNA for the CDR3 is TGTGCCAGCAGCCGGACTAGCAGTTCCTCCTACGAGCAGTACTTC. This translates into CASSRTSSSSYEQYF. The chain joins TRBV9 to TRBJ2-7; 8 bases match TRBD2. CDR3 length: 15 residues. Unmatched junction bases numbered 6, after V lost 4 bases and J lost 0 bases. From germline, CDR1 is SGDLS and CDR2 YYNGEE.

The gene calls are TRBV29-1 and TRBJ2-3; D uncertain. Per germline, CDR1 SQVTM and CDR2 ANQGSEA. The CDR3 totals 14 residues. Trimming pared 7 bases from V and 3 bases from J, leaving 17 bases between. The CDR3, as DNA: TGCAGCGGTGGAACAGTACTCGTAACAGATACGCAGTATTTT. This sequence encodes CSGGTVLVTDTQYF.

The V gene is TRBV9, the J gene TRBJ2-1; no clear D gene. V was clipped by 4 bases and J by 10 bases, with 15 bases between them. Germline lookup yields CDR1 SGDLS and CDR2 YYNGEE. The CDR3 extends over 13 amino acids. Written as DNA, the CDR3 is TGTGCCAGCAGCCTACCAAAGGCGGACGAGCAGTTCTTC. The encoded protein is CASSLPKADEQFF.

The gene calls are TRBV6-4 and TRBJ1-2; D remains unclear. Germline-derived CDR1 and CDR2 are MRHNA and SNTAGT. CDR3 length: 14 amino acids. The germline V and J ends were trimmed by 5 bases and 5 bases, with 15 bases remaining between them. The CDR3 DNA follows: TGTGCCAGCAGTACGACTGGGGTTTGGTATGGCTACACCTTC. Translation gives CASSTTGVWYGYTF.